The entry that follows covers one T cell receptor (beta chain) sequence. The data were taken from a study of CD8+ T cells in alopecia areata. V lost 1 base to trimming and J lost 13 bases, with 7 bases between them. This CDR3 has 11 residues. Per germline, CDR1 SGHAT and CDR2 FQNNGV. Extraction of RNA preceded its reverse transcription into cDNA, which served as the sequencing template. Sequenced by immunoSEQ multiplex PCR; TCRdb stores in-frame clones only, minus some. The sample includes about 150,000 clones, less than 65% seen only once; the top ten take approximately 34%. The genes are TRBV11-2 and TRBJ1-4; D gene ambiguous. Source material: CD8+ T cells sorted from blood. The receptor comes from a human donor in good health. The CDR3 loop reads CASSLGRGLFF. The CDR3, as DNA: TGTGCCAGCAGCTTAGGACGGGGACTGTTTTTT.